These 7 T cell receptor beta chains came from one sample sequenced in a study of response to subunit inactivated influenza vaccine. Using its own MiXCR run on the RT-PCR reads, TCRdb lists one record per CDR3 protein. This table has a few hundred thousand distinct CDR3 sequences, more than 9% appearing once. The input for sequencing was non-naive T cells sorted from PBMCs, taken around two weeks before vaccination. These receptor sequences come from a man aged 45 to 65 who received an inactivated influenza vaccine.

CDR3 DNA: TGCGCCAGCAGCGAACGGACAGGGTCCTCCTACGAGCAGTACTTC. Translation: CASSERTGSSYEQYF. The chain is built from TRBV4-3 and TRBJ2-7; 8 bases fit TRBD1. V gave up 5 bases and J gave up 0 bases; unmatched junction bases: 6. Germline lookup yields CDR1 LGHNA and CDR2 YSLEER. The CDR3 runs 15 residues.

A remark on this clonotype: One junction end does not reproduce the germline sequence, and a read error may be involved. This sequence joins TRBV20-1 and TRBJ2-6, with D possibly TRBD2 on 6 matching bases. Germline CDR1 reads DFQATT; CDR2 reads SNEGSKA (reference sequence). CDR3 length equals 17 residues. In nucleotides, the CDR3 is TGCAGTGCTAGTTCCGGGGGAACGGGCTCTGGGGCCATCGTCCTGACTTTC. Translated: CSASSGGTGSGAIVLTF.

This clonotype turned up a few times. CDR3 nucleotides: TGCGCCAGCAGCTGGCGAGCGGGAGATGAGCAGTTCTTC. Amino acids: CASSWRAGDEQFF. The chain has TRBV5-1 and TRBJ2-1; TRBD2 matches at 8 bases. Trimming removed 3 bases from V and 8 bases from J; junction bases left unmatched: 4. The CDR3 spans 13 residues. From germline, CDR1 is SGHRS and CDR2 YFSETQ.

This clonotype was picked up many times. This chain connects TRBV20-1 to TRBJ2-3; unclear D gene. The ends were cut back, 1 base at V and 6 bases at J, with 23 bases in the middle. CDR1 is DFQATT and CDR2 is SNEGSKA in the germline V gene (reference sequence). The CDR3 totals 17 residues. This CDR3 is CSARGGSFGPRVDTQYF. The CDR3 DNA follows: TGCAGTGCTAGAGGCGGATCGTTCGGGCCCCGCGTGGATACGCAGTATTTT.

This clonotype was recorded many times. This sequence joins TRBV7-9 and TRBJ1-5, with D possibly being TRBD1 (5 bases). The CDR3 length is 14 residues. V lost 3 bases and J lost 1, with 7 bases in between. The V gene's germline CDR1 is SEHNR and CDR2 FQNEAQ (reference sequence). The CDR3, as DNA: TGTGCCAGCAGCTTGAGGGGAAGCAATCAGCCCCAGCATTTT. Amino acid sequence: CASSLRGSNQPQHF. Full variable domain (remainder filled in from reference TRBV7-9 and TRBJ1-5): DTGVSQNPRHKITKRGQNVTFRCDPISEHNRLYWYRQTLGQGPEFLTYFQNEAQLEKSRLLSDRFSAERPKGSFSTLEIQRTEQGDSAMYLCASSLRGSNQPQHFGDGTRLSIL.

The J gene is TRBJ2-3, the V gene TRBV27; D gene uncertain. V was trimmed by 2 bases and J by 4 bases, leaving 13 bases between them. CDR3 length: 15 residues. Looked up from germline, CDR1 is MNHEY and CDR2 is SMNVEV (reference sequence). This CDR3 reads CASSLGPPVSDTQYF. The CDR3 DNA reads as TGTGCCAGCAGTTTAGGCCCCCCGGTCTCAGATACGCAGTATTTT.

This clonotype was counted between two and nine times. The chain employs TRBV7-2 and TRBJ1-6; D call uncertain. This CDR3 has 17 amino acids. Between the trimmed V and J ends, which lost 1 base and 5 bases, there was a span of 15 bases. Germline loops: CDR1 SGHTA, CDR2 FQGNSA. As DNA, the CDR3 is TGTGCCAGCAGCTTAGTTTTCCGCGCCGTCGATAATTCACCCCTCCACTTT. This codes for CASSLVFRAVDNSPLHF.